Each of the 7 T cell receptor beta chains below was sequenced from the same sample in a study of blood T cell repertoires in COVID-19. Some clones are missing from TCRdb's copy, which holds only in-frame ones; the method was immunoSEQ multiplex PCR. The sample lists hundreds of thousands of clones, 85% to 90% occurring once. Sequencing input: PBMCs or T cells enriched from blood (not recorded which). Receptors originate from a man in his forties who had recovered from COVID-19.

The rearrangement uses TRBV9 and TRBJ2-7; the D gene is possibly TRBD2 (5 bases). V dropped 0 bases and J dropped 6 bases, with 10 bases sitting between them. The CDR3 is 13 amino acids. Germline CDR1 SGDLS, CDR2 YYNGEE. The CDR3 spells CASSVVEGSEQYF. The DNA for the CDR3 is TGTGCCAGCAGCGTAGTCGAGGGCAGCGAGCAGTACTTC.

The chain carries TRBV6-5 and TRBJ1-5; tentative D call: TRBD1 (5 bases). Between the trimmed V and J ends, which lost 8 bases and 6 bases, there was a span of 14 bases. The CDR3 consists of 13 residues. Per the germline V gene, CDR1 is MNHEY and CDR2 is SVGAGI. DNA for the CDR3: TGTGCCAGCGGCAGTGCGGGGGGTCAGCCCCAGCATTTT. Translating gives CASGSAGGQPQHF.

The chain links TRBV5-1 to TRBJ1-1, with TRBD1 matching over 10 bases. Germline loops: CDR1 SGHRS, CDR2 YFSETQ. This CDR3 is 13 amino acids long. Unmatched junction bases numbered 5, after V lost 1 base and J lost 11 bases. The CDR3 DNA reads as TGCGCCAGCAGCTTGAGACAGGGGGCTCAGGCTTTCTTT. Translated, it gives CASSLRQGAQAFF.

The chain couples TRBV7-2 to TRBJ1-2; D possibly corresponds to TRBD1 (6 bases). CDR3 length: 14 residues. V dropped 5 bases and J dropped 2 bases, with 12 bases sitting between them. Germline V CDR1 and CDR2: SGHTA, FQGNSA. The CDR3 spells CASSLGRGNYGYTF. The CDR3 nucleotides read TGTGCCAGCAGCCTGGGGAGGGGGAACTATGGCTACACCTTC.

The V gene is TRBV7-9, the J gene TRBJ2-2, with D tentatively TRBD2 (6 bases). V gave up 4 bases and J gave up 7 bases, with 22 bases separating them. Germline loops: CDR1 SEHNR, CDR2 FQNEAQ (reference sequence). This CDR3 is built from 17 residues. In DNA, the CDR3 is TGTGCCAGCAGCTCAAACCGGGACGGACCGACTAGCGGGGAGCTGTTTTTT. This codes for CASSSNRDGPTSGELFF.

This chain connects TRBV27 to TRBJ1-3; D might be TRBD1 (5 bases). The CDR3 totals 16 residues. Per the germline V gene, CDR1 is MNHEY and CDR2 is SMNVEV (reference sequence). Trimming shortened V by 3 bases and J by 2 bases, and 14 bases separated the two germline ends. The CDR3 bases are TGTGCCAGCAGTTTGGTAGGGGTGGGGACTGGAAACACCATATATTTT. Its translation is CASSLVGVGTGNTIYF.

This CDR3 is CASSSPGGRGSPLHF. CDR3 coding DNA: TGTGCCAGCAGTTCCCCAGGGGGCCGGGGTTCACCCCTCCACTTT. The chain employs TRBV27 and TRBJ1-6, with TRBD1 identical over 8 bases. The ends lost 4 bases at V and 9 bases at J; junction bases unmatched: 8. CDR1 is MNHEY and CDR2 is SMNVEV in the germline V gene (reference sequence). The CDR3 has 15 amino acids.